The present TCR beta chain was sequenced within a study of cytomegalovirus exposure and HLA in healthy donors. At the level of the study: An earlier analysis found fewer than 140 million unique TCR beta sequences from about 190 million T cells.

General study results and limits: In a later analysis, TCR beta V- and J-gene trimming showed a link to a missense DCLRE1C variant. Relative to equally common others, HLA-associated TCR beta chains showed greater clonal expansion in a later analysis.

This clone was seen only once. Its target is not known. Use of 60 Vbeta and 13 Jbeta primers characterized the PCR. Clones were read by immunoSEQ multiplex PCR, and TCRdb kept only the in-frame ones, dropping some. The table lists more than 20,000 clones, 75% to 80% of them singletons. The junction had 8 bases not matched to a gene; V was cut back by 4 bases and J by 2 bases. The CDR3 runs to 16 residues. From germline, CDR1 is SGDLS and CDR2 YYNGEE. This clonotype originated in a male donor in good health and CMV-seronegative. V gene TRBV9 combines with J gene TRBJ2-5; 10 nucleotides line up with TRBD2. Material: PBMCs. CDR3 bases: TGTGCCAGCAGCTGGCAAGCGGGGGGGCTACAAGAGACCCAGTACTTC. Its protein is CASSWQAGGLQETQYF.